Listed below are T cell receptor beta chains from one sample, sequenced in a study of shared clonotypes between healthy human individuals. Method: immunoSEQ multiplex PCR; TCRdb's copy keeps in-frame clones and lacks some. Found here are about 2.3 million clones, 85% to 95% of them singletons; the top ten hold around 0.4%. The sample consisted of naive CD4+ T cells from PBMCs. The source of these receptors is a man between 18 and 35 years old in good health. Some clones in this sample may be carry-over from other donors' samples. Both conserved end residues are part of each CDR3. Fields, in order: J gene, D gene, V gene, clone size, CDR3 DNA, CDR3 protein. The D gene is left open where the match is weak. Clone size is given for some rows only: seen once, a few or many times, or a class if the clone is expanded.

>TRBJ1-2|TRBD1|TRBV28|.
TGTGCCAGCACCCCCCCGGGACAGGTTTATGGCTACACCTTC
CASTPPGQVYGYTF
>TRBJ1-5|.|TRBV30|few
TGTGCCTGGAGTTCCCCGGGCGGGGGCTATCAGCCCCAGCATTTT
CAWSSPGGGYQPQHF
>TRBJ2-7|.|TRBV30|few
TGTGCCTGGAGCCCCGGGCCCTTCTCCTACGAGCAGTACTTC
CAWSPGPFSYEQYF
>TRBJ2-2|TRBD2|TRBV7-2|.
TGTGCCAGCAGCTCGAGGAGGGGAGGGACCGGGGAGCTGTTTTTT
CASSSRRGGTGELFF
>TRBJ2-5|.|TRBV19|.
TGTGCCAGTAGTATAGGTGGGTCCGGTCAAGAGACCCAGTACTTC
CASSIGGSGQETQYF
>TRBJ1-2|.|TRBV19|.
TGTGCCAGTAGTATACAGGGATCTGGCTACACCTTC
CASSIQGSGYTF
>TRBJ2-7|TRBD1|TRBV5-8|.
TGTGCCAGCAGCTTGGCCCCGCAGGGGGCCTACGAGCAGTACTTC
CASSLAPQGAYEQYF
>TRBJ1-5|.|TRBV6-6|.
TGTGCCAGCAAGCGGACAGGCAATCAGCCCCAGCATTTT
CASKRTGNQPQHF
>TRBJ2-2|TRBD2|TRBV7-7|.
TGTGCCAGCAGCTTATTAATATCGGGAGGACCGAACACCGGGGAGCTGTTTTTT
CASSLLISGGPNTGELFF
>TRBJ2-7|TRBD2|TRBV2|.
TGTGCCAGCGGCCCTCGCGGGAGCAACGAGCAGTACTTC
CASGPRGSNEQYF